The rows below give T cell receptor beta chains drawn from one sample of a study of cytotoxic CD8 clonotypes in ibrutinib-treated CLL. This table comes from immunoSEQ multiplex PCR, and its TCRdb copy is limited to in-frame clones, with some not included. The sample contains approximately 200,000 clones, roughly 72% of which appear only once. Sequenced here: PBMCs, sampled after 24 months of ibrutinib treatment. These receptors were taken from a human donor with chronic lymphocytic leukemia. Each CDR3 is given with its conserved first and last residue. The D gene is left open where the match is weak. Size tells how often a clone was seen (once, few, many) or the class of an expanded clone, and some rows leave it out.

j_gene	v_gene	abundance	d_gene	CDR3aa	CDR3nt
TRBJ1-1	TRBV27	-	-	CASSLFSLNTEAFF	TGTGCCAGCAGTTTGTTTTCCTTGAACACTGAAGCTTTCTTT
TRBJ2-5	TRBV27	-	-	CASSLIRGGETQYF	TGTGCCAGCAGTTTAATACGTGGGGGGGAGACCCAGTACTTC
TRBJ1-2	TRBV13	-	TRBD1	CASRPIGTGEIYGYTF	TGTGCCAGCAGGCCCATCGGGACAGGGGAGATCTATGGCTACACCTTC
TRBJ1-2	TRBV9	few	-	CASSAISSRDYGYTF	TGTGCCAGCAGCGCCATCAGCAGCAGGGACTATGGCTACACCTTC
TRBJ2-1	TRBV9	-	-	CASSVGGRGGYNEQFF	TGTGCCAGCAGCGTAGGGGGTAGAGGCGGTTACAATGAGCAGTTCTTC
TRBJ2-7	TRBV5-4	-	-	CASSLYAGSDEQYF	TGTGCCAGCAGCTTGTACGCGGGATCTGACGAGCAGTACTTC
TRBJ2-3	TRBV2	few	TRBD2	CASSVAGGSDTQYF	TGTGCCAGCAGTGTAGCGGGAGGCTCAGATACGCAGTATTTT
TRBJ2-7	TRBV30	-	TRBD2	CAWSGGGSSYEQYF	TGTGCCTGGAGTGGGGGGGGAAGCTCCTACGAGCAGTACTTC
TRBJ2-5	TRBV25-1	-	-	CASSQLRAGTQETQYF	TGTGCCAGCAGCCAGCTCCGGGCAGGCACTCAAGAGACCCAGTACTTC
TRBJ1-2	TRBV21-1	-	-	CASTPRGTDYTF	TGTGCCAGCACCCCAAGGGGGACAGACTACACCTTC
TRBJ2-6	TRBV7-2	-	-	CASSPALGANVLTF	TGTGCCAGCAGCCCCGCTCTGGGGGCCAACGTCCTGACTTTC
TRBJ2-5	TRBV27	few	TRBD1	CASRTQGAGETQYF	TGTGCCAGCAGAACCCAGGGGGCAGGGGAGACCCAGTACTTC
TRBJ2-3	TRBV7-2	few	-	CASSFRANTDTQYF	TGTGCCAGCAGCTTCCGCGCGAACACAGATACGCAGTATTTT
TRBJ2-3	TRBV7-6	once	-	CASSLLFRGSQKTDTQYF	TGTGCCAGCAGCTTACTTTTCAGGGGATCCCAGAAGACAGATACGCAGTATTTT
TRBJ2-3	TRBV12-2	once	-	CASRIRGKGADTQYF	TGTGCAAGTCGTATTCGGGGGAAGGGGGCAGATACGCAGTATTTT
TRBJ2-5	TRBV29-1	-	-	CSVEAGASQETQYF	TGCAGCGTTGAGGCAGGGGCTTCTCAAGAGACCCAGTACTTC
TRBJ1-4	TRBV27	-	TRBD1	CASSSFRMGTGEEKLFF	TGTGCCAGCAGTAGTTTTAGGATGGGGACAGGGGAAGAAAAACTGTTTTTT
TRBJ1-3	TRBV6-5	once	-	CASSYSDVGGNTIYF	TGTGCCAGCAGTTACTCAGACGTCGGGGGAAACACCATATATTTT
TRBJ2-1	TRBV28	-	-	CASSLWRPSRTELEQFF	TGTGCCAGCAGTTTATGGCGCCCATCCCGAACGGAACTTGAGCAGTTCTTC
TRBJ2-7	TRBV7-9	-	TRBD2	CASSLMTSGSYEQYF	TGTGCCAGCAGTCTTATGACTAGCGGCTCCTACGAGCAGTACTTC
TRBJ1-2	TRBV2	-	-	CASSRERNYGYTF	TGTGCCAGCAGTCGGGAGAGAAACTATGGCTACACCTTC
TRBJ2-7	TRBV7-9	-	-	CASSSDVYEQYF	TGTGCCAGCAGCAGTGACGTGTACGAGCAGTACTTC
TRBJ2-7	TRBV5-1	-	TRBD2	CASSLTSGSYEQYF	TGCGCCAGCAGCTTAACTAGCGGGAGCTACGAGCAGTACTTC
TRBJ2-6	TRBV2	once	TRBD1	CASSRQGPSGANVLTF	TGTGCCAGCAGTCGACAGGGCCCCTCTGGGGCCAACGTCCTGACTTTC
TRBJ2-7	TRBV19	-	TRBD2	CASSARLAGVDGEQYF	TGTGCCAGTAGTGCCCGACTAGCGGGTGTTGACGGTGAGCAGTACTTC
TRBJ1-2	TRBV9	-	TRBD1	CASSVRGQEYTNYGYTF	TGTGCCAGCAGCGTAAGAGGACAGGAGTATACTAACTATGGCTACACCTTC
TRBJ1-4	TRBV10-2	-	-	CASSRQDTNEKLFF	TGCGCCAGCAGTCGACAGGATACTAATGAAAAACTGTTTTTT
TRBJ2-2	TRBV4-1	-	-	CASSPMEGWYTGELFF	TGCGCCAGCAGCCCCATGGAGGGTTGGTATACCGGGGAGCTGTTTTTT
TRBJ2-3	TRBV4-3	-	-	CAGSQRHPTDTQYF	TGCGCCGGCAGCCAACGACACCCCACAGATACGCAGTATTTT
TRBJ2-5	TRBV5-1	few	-	CASKTRGETQYF	TGCGCCAGCAAGACCCGGGGAGAGACCCAGTACTTC
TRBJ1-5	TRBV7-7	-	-	CASSPDRNQPQHF	TGTGCCAGCAGCCCGGACAGAAATCAGCCCCAGCATTTT
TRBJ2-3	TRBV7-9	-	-	CASNEKGEGTDTQYF	TGTGCCAGCAACGAAAAGGGGGAGGGCACAGATACGCAGTATTTT
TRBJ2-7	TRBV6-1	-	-	CASSERTTGFYEQYF	TGTGCCAGCAGTGAACGGACAACAGGGTTCTACGAGCAGTACTTC
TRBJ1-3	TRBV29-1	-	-	CSVEAYGNTIYF	TGCAGCGTTGAGGCCTATGGAAACACCATATATTTT
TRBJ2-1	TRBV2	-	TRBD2	CASTPGTTYNEQFF	TGTGCCAGCACCCCCGGGACTACCTACAATGAGCAGTTCTTC
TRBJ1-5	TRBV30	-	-	CAWSLGGLQPQHF	TGTGCCTGGAGTCTCGGGGGGCTTCAGCCCCAGCATTTT
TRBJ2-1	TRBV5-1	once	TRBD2	CASALAGDYNEQFF	TGCGCCAGCGCACTAGCGGGAGACTACAATGAGCAGTTCTTC
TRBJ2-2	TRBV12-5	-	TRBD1	CASGLGRQGSGELFF	TGTGCTAGTGGTTTGGGGAGACAGGGGTCCGGGGAGCTGTTTTTT
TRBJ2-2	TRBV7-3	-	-	CASSLLGTNTGELFF	TGTGCCAGCAGCTTACTGGGGACGAACACCGGGGAGCTGTTTTTT
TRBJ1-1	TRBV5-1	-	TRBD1	CASSPRQGPNTEAFF	TGCGCCAGCAGCCCGAGACAGGGGCCGAACACTGAAGCTTTCTTT
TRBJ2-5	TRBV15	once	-	CATSSEPGEFQETQYF	TGTGCCACCAGCAGTGAGCCCGGGGAGTTTCAAGAGACCCAGTACTTC
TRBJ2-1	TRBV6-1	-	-	CASSELGSSAYNEQFF	TGTGCCAGCAGTGAACTGGGGAGTAGCGCCTACAATGAGCAGTTCTTC
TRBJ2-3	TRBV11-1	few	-	CASSSGTPITQYF	TGTGCCAGCAGCTCCGGGACACCGATTACGCAGTATTTT
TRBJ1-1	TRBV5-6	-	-	CASSFSGIEAFF	TGTGCCAGCAGCTTCTCGGGGATTGAAGCTTTCTTT
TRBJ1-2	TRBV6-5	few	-	CASSYGNYGYTF	TGTGCCAGCAGTTACGGGAACTATGGCTACACCTTC
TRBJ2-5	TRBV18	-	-	CASSPEEPSETQYF	TGTGCCAGCTCACCGGAGGAGCCCTCAGAGACCCAGTACTTC
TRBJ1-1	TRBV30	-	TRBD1	CAWGQGRGTEAFF	TGTGCCTGGGGACAGGGCAGGGGGACTGAAGCTTTCTTT
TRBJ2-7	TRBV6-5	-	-	CASSYSFAYEQYF	TGTGCCAGCAGTTACTCGTTTGCATACGAGCAGTACTTC
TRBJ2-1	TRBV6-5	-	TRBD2	CASSYSGGRAYEQFF	TGTGCCAGCAGTTACTCTGGCGGGAGGGCCTATGAGCAGTTCTTC